The source of this TCR beta chain is a study of blood T cell repertoires in COVID-19. Repertoires were generated with immunoSEQ multiplex PCR, while TCRdb's copy carries only in-frame clones and drops some. The sample yields about 41,000 clones, 75% to 85% seen once. Germline values: CDR1 SGDLS, CDR2 YYNGEE. CDR3 length: 14 amino acids. The V gene end was trimmed by 2 bases and the J gene end by 9 bases; junction bases not matched to a gene: 2. The sequenced sample was peripheral blood. The receptor comes from a man of 80 years or more with acute or convalescent COVID-19. The chain combines TRBV9 with TRBJ1-6; 10 bases map to TRBD1. CDR3 residues: CASSVDRGPSPLHF. CDR3 sequence (DNA): TGTGCCAGCAGCGTCGACAGGGGGCCTTCACCCCTCCACTTT.